Shown below are 25 T cell receptor beta chains from a single sample sequenced in a study of shared clonotypes between healthy human individuals. Sequencing used immunoSEQ multiplex PCR; TCRdb keeps in-frame clones, though not all of them. Altogether 170,000 or so clones are present, around 63% being singletons, with the ten largest covering more than 9%. Source material: memory CD4+ T cells sorted from blood. Specified subset: CD45RA-negative fraction. Receptors were obtained from a man between 25 and 39 years old in good health.

This clone appeared a few times. The chain is built from TRBV5-4 and TRBJ2-7; D unclear. The CDR3 has 14 residues. Germline CDR1 reads SGHNT; CDR2 reads YYREEE (reference sequence). Trimming removed 0 bases from V and 0 bases from J, with 7 bases in between. The CDR3 sequence: CASSLGPDSYEQYF. As DNA, the CDR3 is TGTGCCAGCAGCTTGGGTCCAGACTCCTACGAGCAGTACTTC.

The chain links TRBV18 to TRBJ2-7, with TRBD2 identical over 14 bases. The germline V gene has CDR1 KGHSH and CDR2 LQKENI. With 3 bases clipped from V and 7 bases from J, the junction kept 5 bases outside the gene matches. This CDR3 region has 15 residues. Written as DNA, the CDR3 is TGTGCCAGCTCACCGACTAGCGGGAGGGTCTCAGAGCAGTACTTC. It specifies CASSPTSGRVSEQYF. Combining the CDR3 with reference TRBV18 and TRBJ2-7 gives the whole variable domain NAGVMQNPRHLVRRRGQEARLRCSPMKGHSHVYWYRQLPEEGLKFMVYLQKENIIDESGMPKERFSAEFPKEGPSILRIQQVVRGDSAAYFCASSPTSGRVSEQYFGPGTRLTVT.

The chain carries TRBV5-1 and TRBJ1-2; TRBD1 might be the D (6 bases). CDR3 length: 14 residues. Trimming left V 3 bases short and J 6 bases short, with 15 bases between. The germline V gene has CDR1 SGHRS and CDR2 YFSETQ. As DNA, the CDR3 is TGCGCCAGCAGCTCCTCCTACAGGGCCAATGGCTACACCTTC. Protein: CASSSSYRANGYTF.

As concerns this clone: This could be a read error, since a much larger clone is one nucleotide away. This chain connects TRBV7-3 to TRBJ2-1; D gene unclear. Germline V CDR1 and CDR2: SGHTA, FQGTGA. The length of the CDR3 is 16 residues. This CDR3 is CVSSSRSSSSYNEQFF. For the CDR3, the DNA is TGTGTCAGCAGCTCTAGGTCTTCAAGCTCCTACAATGAGCAGTTCTTC.

CDR3 protein: CASSQASGSYEQYF. The CDR3 DNA reads TGCGCCAGCAGCCAGGCTAGCGGATCCTACGAGCAGTACTTC. This chain uses TRBV5-1 with TRBJ2-7, with TRBD2 identical over 7 bases. Per the germline V gene, CDR1 is SGHRS and CDR2 is YFSETQ. This CDR3 is 14 amino acids long. Trimming removed 4 bases from V and 1 base from J; junction bases left unmatched: 5.

This rearrangement joins TRBV5-1 to TRBJ2-5; 11 bases fit TRBD1. The CDR3 consists of 14 residues. Germline V CDR1 and CDR2: SGHRS, YFSETQ. With 7 bases clipped from V and 4 bases from J, the junction kept 6 bases outside the gene matches. The CDR3 protein is CASSRTGGVETQYF. Here the CDR3 DNA reads TGCGCCAGCTCAAGGACAGGGGGCGTAGAGACCCAGTACTTC.

On this clone itself: Other DNA sequences within the sample encode an identical CDR3. V is TRBV6-5 and J is TRBJ2-1; 7 bases agree with TRBD2. Unmatched junction bases numbered 2, after V lost 0 bases and J lost 0 bases. CDR3 size: 16 residues. The germline CDR1 and CDR2 sequences are MNHEY and SVGAGI. The CDR3 DNA follows: TGTGCCAGCAGTTACTCGGGCGGGAGCTCCTACAATGAGCAGTTCTTC. This encodes CASSYSGGSSYNEQFF.

The CDR3: CASSLGTTFAETQYF. The CDR3 DNA follows: TGTGCCAGCAGCCTCGGGACTACCTTTGCGGAGACCCAGTACTTC. The chain employs TRBV7-2 and TRBJ2-5; 7 positions agree with TRBD2. The length of the CDR3 is 15 residues. CDR1 is SGHTA, CDR2 FQGNSA, per germline. V lost 5 bases to trimming and J lost 5 bases; unmatched junction nucleotides: 11. Using reference TRBV7-2 and TRBJ2-5 for the parts outside the CDR3, the full variable domain is GAGVSQSPSNKVTEKGKDVELRCDPISGHTALYWYRQSLGQGLEFLIYFQGNSAPDKSGLPSDRFSAERTGGSVSTLTIQRTQQEDSAVYLCASSLGTTFAETQYFGPGTRLLVL.

This chain connects TRBV14 to TRBJ2-1; TRBD2 is a possible D gene (6 bases). This CDR3 spans 17 amino acids. CDR1 and CDR2 (germline): SGHDN, FVKESK. V lost 1 base, J lost 3 bases, and 16 bases lay in between. In DNA, the CDR3 is TGTGCCAGCAGCCAAGCTAGGTTAGCGGTGGTCTACAATGAGCAGTTCTTC. Its protein product is CASSQARLAVVYNEQFF.

The rearrangement links TRBV7-9 to TRBJ1-4; D is perhaps TRBD1 (5 bases). CDR1 and CDR2 from the germline V gene are SEHNR and FQNEAQ (reference sequence). This CDR3 has 14 amino acids. Trimming pared 5 bases from V and 6 bases from J, leaving 13 bases between. DNA for the CDR3: TGTGCCAGCAGCCGTTGGGGGACGGATGAAAAACTGTTTTTT. Protein product: CASSRWGTDEKLFF.

This clone was recorded only once. The chain has TRBV29-1 and TRBJ2-7; 7 nucleotides line up with TRBD1. This CDR3 contains 13 residues. Germline V CDR1 and CDR2: SQVTM, ANQGSEA. The V and J ends lost 7 bases and 1 base, in that order; junction bases with no gene match: 7. The CDR3 loop is CSARTGVSYEQYF. In DNA, the CDR3 is TGCAGCGCCAGAACAGGGGTTTCCTACGAGCAGTACTTC.

The J gene is TRBJ2-1, the V gene TRBV6-6; TRBD1 matches at 7 bases. The ends lost 5 bases at V and 1 base at J; junction bases unmatched: 2. This CDR3 has 14 amino acids. Germline V lookup: CDR1 MNHNY, CDR2 SVGAGI (reference sequence). The CDR3 loop is CASSHRGSYNEQFF. In DNA form, the CDR3 reads TGTGCCAGCAGTCACAGGGGTTCCTACAATGAGCAGTTCTTC.

The V call is TRBV12-1, the J call TRBJ2-1; TRBD2, the D gene given by the table, was not confirmed from the DNA. TRBV12-1 is shown as a pseudogene. This CDR3 contains 12 residues. The CDR3 nucleotides read TGTGCCAGCAGCCCAAAAACTAGCGCGCAGTTCTTC. Translation: CASSPKTSAQFF.

This chain links TRBV27 with TRBJ2-3; 11 bases line up with TRBD2. Per germline, CDR1 MNHEY and CDR2 SMNVEV (reference sequence). The V segment lost 5 bases and the J segment 7 bases; nucleotides outside the gene matches: 11. This CDR3 has 16 amino acids. CDR3 loop: CASSKGTSGVINTQYF. In DNA form, the CDR3 reads TGTGCCAGCAGTAAAGGGACTAGCGGAGTTATCAATACGCAGTATTTT.

This clone was picked up one time. V and J are TRBV11-1 and TRBJ1-5, with D possibly matching TRBD1 (6 bases). The CDR3 runs to 14 residues. V shed 8 bases and J shed 3 bases, with 14 bases lying between them. Germline V gives CDR1 SGHAT, CDR2 FQDESV (reference sequence). The CDR3 DNA reads TGTGCCAGCTCTTCGGGGGCCCCCAATCAGCCCCAGCATTTT. It is translated as CASSSGAPNQPQHF.

The chain has TRBV29-1 and TRBJ2-2; TRBD2 might be the D (5 bases). Germline-derived CDR1 and CDR2 are SQVTM and ANQGSEA. The V end lost 6 bases, the J end lost 8 bases, and 13 bases lay between the germline ends. CDR3 size: 12 residues. This CDR3 is CSVAHPGGELFF. The CDR3 DNA is TGCAGCGTGGCCCATCCGGGGGGGGAGCTGTTTTTT.

The V call is TRBV10-3, the J call TRBJ2-7; a weak D match, TRBD1 (5 bases). The germline V and J ends were trimmed by 4 bases and 1 base, with 11 bases remaining between them. The CDR3 is 14 amino acids. Germline V CDR1 and CDR2: ENHRY, SYGVKD. In DNA, the CDR3 is TGTGCCATCAGTGCGACAGAAACGTCCTACGAGCAGTACTTC. Translation: CAISATETSYEQYF.

The rearrangement joins TRBV18 to TRBJ2-6, with 7 bases matching TRBD1. Unmatched junction bases numbered 6, after V lost 9 bases and J lost 1 base. Germline values: CDR1 KGHSH, CDR2 LQKENI. The CDR3 runs to 15 residues. The CDR3 bases are TGTGCCAGTTCGGGACAGTTGTCTGGGGCCAACGTCCTGACTTTC. It specifies CASSGQLSGANVLTF.

This clone came up once. The chain combines TRBV4-1 with TRBJ2-3; 14 bases line up with TRBD2. Germline values: CDR1 MGHRA, CDR2 YSYEKL. The CDR3 runs to 18 residues. V gave up 1 base and J gave up 4 bases; unmatched junction bases: 7. The DNA for the CDR3 is TGCGCCAGCAGCCAAGGCCCCACGACTAGCGGGAGGGCAGATACGCAGTATTTT. Translated: CASSQGPTTSGRADTQYF.

The chain joins TRBV5-6 to TRBJ2-7, with TRBD2 as a possible D gene (6 bases). Germline loops: CDR1 SGHDT, CDR2 YYEEEE. The CDR3 covers 12 residues. V was pared by 0 bases and J by 13 bases, with 14 bases between. The CDR3 loop reads CASSLDSARDYF. In DNA, the CDR3 is TGTGCCAGCAGCTTGGACAGCGCGCGGGACTACTTC.

J is TRBJ2-1 and V is TRBV4-1, with 9 bases lining up with TRBD2. Germline loops: CDR1 MGHRA, CDR2 YSYEKL. Trimming cost V 4 bases and J 5 bases; bases outside gene matches: 12. The CDR3 is 17 residues long. CDR3 DNA: TGCGCCAGCAGCCCTTATGGGGCGGGAGGGCCAAACAATGAGCAGTTCTTC. This gives the protein CASSPYGAGGPNNEQFF.

The chain recombines TRBV5-4 with TRBJ1-3; no firm D call. This CDR3 has 12 residues. Germline lookup yields CDR1 SGHNT and CDR2 YYREEE (reference sequence). V was cut by 1 base and J by 4 bases, with 3 bases left in between. The CDR3, as DNA: TGTGCCAGCAGCTTGTCAGGAAACACCATATATTTT. It translates to CASSLSGNTIYF. The complete variable domain, with remaining parts taken from reference TRBV5-4 and TRBJ1-3, reads ETGVTQSPTHLIKTRGQQVTLRCSSQSGHNTVSWYQQALGQGPQFIFQYYREEENGRGNFPPRFSGLQFPNYSSELNVNALELDDSALYLCASSLSGNTIYFGEGSWLTVV.

This clone was detected a few times. The rearrangement joins TRBV6-5 to TRBJ2-5; D is uncertain. Germline V gene sequence: CDR1 MNHEY, CDR2 SVGAGI. V lost 3 bases, J lost 4 bases, and 3 bases lay in between. This CDR3 region has 11 residues. Written as DNA, the CDR3 is TGTGCCAGCAGTTATGCAGAGACCCAGTACTTC. It codes for CASSYAETQYF.

This clone came up many times. The chain links TRBV7-2 to TRBJ1-5; tentatively, D is TRBD1 (5 bases). The CDR3 runs 15 residues. Germline CDR1 is SGHTA and CDR2 is FQGNSA. V was shortened by 5 bases and J by 2 bases, with 13 bases between the two germline ends. The CDR3 reads CASSALSGGNQPQHF. CDR3 DNA sequence: TGTGCCAGCAGCGCCCTGTCGGGGGGCAATCAGCCCCAGCATTTT.

This sequence joins TRBV28 and TRBJ1-5; D is perhaps TRBD1 (5 bases). The CDR3 is 14 amino acids. With 7 bases removed from V and 3 bases from J, the gap between germline ends came to 13 bases. The germline CDR1 and CDR2 sequences are MDHEN and SYDVKM. The CDR3 loop reads CASTRSTDNQPQHF. In DNA, the CDR3 is TGTGCCAGCACCCGGTCGACAGACAATCAGCCCCAGCATTTT.